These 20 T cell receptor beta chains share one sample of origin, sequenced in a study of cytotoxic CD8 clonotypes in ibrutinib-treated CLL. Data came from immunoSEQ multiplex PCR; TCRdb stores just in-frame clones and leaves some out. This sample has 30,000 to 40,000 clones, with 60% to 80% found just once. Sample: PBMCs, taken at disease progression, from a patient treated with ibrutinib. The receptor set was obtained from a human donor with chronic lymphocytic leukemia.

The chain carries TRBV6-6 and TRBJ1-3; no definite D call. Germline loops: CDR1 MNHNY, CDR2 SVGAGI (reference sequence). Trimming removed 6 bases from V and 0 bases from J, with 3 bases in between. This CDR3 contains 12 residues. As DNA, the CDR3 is TGTGCCAGCAGCCTCTCTGGAAACACCATATATTTT. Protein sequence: CASSLSGNTIYF.

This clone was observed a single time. The CDR3 nucleotides read TGCGCCAGCAGCCCGGTGGGACAGGGGGTGTCTGGGGCCAACGTCCTGACTTTC. Its protein product is CASSPVGQGVSGANVLTF. The V gene is TRBV5-1, the J gene TRBJ2-6; 11 bases match TRBD1. With V trimmed by 4 bases and J by 1 base, 7 bases remained unmatched. There are 18 residues in the CDR3. Per germline, CDR1 SGHRS and CDR2 YFSETQ.

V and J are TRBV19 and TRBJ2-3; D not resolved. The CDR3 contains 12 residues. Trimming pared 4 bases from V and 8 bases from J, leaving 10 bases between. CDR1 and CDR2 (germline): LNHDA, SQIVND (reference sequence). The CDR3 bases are TGTGCCAGTAGTAGGCGGTTCGGTACGCAGTATTTT. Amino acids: CASSRRFGTQYF. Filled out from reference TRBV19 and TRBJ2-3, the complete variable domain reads DGGITQSPKYLFRKEGQNVTLSCEQNLNHDAMYWYRQDPGQGLRLIYYSQIVNDFQKGDIAEGYSVSREKKESFPLTVTSAQKNPTAFYLCASSRRFGTQYFGPGTRLTVL.

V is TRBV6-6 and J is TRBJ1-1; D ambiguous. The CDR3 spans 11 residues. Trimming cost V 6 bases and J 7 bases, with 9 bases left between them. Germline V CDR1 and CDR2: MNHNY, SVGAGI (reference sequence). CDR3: CASRATDEAFF. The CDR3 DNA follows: TGTGCCAGCAGGGCGACGGATGAAGCTTTCTTT.

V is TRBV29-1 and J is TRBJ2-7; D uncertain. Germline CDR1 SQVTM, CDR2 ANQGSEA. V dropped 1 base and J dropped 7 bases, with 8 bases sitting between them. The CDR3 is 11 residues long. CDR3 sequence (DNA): TGCAGCGTTGAAGGACCTGGGGAGCAGTACTTC. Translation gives CSVEGPGEQYF.

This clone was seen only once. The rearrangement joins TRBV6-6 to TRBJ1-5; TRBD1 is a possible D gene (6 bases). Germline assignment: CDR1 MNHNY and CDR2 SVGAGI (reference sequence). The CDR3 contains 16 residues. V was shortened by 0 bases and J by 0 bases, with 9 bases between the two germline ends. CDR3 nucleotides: TGTGCCAGCAGTTACTCGGGGGGCAGTAGCAATCAGCCCCAGCATTTT. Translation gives CASSYSGGSSNQPQHF.

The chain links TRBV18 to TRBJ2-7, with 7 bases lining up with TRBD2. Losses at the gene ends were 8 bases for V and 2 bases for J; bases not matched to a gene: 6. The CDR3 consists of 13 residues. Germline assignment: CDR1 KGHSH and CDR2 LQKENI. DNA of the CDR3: TGTGCCAGCCAAGCGGGGAGTACCTACGAGCAGTACTTC. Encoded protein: CASQAGSTYEQYF.

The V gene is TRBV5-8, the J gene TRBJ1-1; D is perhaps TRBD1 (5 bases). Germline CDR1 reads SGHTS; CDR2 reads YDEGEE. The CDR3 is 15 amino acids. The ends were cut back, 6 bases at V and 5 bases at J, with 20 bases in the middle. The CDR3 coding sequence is TGTGCCAGCACCCAGGGCCGGGATTGGGGGACTGAAGCTTTCTTT. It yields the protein CASTQGRDWGTEAFF.

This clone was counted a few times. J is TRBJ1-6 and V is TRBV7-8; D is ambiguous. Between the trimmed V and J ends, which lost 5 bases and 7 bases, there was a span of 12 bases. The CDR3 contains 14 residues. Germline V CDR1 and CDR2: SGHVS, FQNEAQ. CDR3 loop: CASSAVMRNSPLHF. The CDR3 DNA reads TGTGCCAGCAGCGCCGTAATGAGGAATTCACCCCTCCACTTT.

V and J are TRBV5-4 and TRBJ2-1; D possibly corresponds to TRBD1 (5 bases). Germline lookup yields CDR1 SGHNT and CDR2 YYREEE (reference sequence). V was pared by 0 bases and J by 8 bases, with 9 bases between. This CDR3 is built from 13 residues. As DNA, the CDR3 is TGTGCCAGCAGCTTGGACGACAGAGATGAGCAGTTCTTC. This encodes CASSLDDRDEQFF.

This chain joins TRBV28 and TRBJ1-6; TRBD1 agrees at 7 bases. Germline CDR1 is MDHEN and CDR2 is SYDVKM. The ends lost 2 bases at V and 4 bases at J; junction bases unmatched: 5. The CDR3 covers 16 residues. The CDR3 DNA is TGTGCCAGCAGTTTAACAGGGGCCAGATATAATTCACCCCTCCACTTT. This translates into CASSLTGARYNSPLHF.

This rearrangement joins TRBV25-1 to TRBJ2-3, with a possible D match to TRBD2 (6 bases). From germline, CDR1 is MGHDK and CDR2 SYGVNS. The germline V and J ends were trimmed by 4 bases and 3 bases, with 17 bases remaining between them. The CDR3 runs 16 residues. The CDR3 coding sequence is TGTGCCAGCAGTGCATCGGTTGGGGGGAGTACAGATACGCAGTATTTT. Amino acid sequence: CASSASVGGSTDTQYF. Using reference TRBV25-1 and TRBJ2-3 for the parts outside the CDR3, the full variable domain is EADIYQTPRYLVIGTGKKITLECSQTMGHDKMYWYQQDPGMELHLIHYSYGVNSTEKGDLSSESTVSRIRTEHFPLTLESARPSHTSQYLCASSASVGGSTDTQYFGPGTRLTVL.

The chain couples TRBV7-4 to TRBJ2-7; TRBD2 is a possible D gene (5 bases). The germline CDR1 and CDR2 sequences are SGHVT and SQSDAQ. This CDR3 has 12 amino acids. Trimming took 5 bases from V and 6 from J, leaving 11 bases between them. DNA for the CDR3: TGTGCCAGCAGCCCGAGGGATCCCGAGCAGTACTTC. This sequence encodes CASSPRDPEQYF.

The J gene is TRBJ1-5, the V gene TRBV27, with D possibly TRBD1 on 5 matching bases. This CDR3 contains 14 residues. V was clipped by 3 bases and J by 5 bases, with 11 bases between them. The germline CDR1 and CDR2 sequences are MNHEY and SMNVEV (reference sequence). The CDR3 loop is CASSFRGGDQPQHF. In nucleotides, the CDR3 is TGTGCCAGCAGTTTTCGGGGAGGGGATCAGCCCCAGCATTTT.

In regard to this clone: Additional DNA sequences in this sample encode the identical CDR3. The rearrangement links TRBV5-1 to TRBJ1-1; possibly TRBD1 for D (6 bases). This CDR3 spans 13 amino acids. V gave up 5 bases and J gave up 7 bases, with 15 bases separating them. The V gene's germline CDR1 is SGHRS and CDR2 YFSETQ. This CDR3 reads CASSVQQGSEAFF. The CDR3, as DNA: TGCGCCAGCAGTGTTCAACAGGGAAGTGAAGCTTTCTTT.

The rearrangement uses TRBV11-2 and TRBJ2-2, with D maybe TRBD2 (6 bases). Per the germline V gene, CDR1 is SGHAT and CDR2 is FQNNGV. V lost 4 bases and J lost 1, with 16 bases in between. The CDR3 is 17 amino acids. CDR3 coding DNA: TGTGCCAGCAGCTGGAGGGTCGGGGATGGGAACACCGGGGAGCTGTTTTTT. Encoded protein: CASSWRVGDGNTGELFF. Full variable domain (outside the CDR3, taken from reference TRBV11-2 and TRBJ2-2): EAGVAQSPRYKIIEKRQSVAFWCNPISGHATLYWYQQILGQGPKLLIQFQNNGVVDDSQLPKDRFSAERLKGVDSTLKIQPAKLEDSAVYLCASSWRVGDGNTGELFFGEGSRLTVL.

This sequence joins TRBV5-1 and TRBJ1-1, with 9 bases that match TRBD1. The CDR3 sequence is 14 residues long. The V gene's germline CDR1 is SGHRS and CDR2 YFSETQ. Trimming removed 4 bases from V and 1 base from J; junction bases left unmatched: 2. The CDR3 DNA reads TGCGCCAGCAGCCAGACAGGGGGGAACACTGAAGCTTTCTTT. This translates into CASSQTGGNTEAFF.

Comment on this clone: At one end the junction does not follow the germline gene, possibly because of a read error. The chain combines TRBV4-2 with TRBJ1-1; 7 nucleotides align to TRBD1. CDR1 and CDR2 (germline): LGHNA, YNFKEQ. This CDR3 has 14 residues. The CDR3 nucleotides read TGTGCCAGCACCCAAAACAGGGGCGGTACTGAAGCTTTCTTT. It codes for CASTQNRGGTEAFF.

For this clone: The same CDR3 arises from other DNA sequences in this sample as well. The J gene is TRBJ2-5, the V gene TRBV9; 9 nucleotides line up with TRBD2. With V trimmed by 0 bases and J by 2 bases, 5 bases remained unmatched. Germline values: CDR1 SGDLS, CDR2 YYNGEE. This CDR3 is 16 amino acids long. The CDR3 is CASSVATAGGQETQYF. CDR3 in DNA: TGTGCCAGCAGCGTAGCTACAGCGGGGGGACAAGAGACCCAGTACTTC.

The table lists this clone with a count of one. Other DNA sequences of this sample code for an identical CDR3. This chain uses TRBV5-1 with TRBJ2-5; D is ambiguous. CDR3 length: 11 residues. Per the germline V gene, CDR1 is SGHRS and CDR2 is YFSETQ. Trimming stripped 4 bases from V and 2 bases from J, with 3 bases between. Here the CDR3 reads CASSLQETQYF. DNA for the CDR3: TGCGCCAGCAGCCTGCAAGAGACCCAGTACTTC.